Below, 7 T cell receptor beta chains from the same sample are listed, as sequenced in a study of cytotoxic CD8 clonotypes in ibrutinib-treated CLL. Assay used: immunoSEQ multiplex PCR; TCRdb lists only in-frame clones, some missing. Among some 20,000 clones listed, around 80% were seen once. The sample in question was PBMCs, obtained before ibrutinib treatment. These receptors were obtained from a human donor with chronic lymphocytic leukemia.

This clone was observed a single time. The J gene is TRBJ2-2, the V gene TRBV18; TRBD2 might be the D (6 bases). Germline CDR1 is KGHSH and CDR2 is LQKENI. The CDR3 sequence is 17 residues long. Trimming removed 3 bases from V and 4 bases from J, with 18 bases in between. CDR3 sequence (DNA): TGTGCCAGCTCACCCACCGAAGAGGGGAGGTTCACCGGGGAGCTGTTTTTT. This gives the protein CASSPTEEGRFTGELFF.

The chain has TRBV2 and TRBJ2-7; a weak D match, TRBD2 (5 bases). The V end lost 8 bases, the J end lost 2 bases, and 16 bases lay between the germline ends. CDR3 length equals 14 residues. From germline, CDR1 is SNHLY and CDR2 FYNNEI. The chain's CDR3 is CASVEGGSAYEQYF. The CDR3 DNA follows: TGTGCCAGCGTGGAAGGAGGTAGTGCCTACGAGCAGTACTTC.

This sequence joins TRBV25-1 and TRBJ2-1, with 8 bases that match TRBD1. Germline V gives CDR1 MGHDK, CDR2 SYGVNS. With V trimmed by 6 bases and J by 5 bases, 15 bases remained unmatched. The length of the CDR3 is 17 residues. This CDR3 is CASRADKGEDRDNEQFF. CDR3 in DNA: TGTGCCAGCAGGGCCGACAAAGGGGAGGACAGGGACAATGAGCAGTTCTTC.

The CDR3 here is CASSPLGGNTEAFF. In DNA, the CDR3 is TGTGCCAGCAGCCCCCTGGGAGGGAACACTGAAGCTTTCTTT. This chain connects TRBV13 to TRBJ1-1; D is unresolved. The germline V and J ends were trimmed by 5 bases and 1 base, with 11 bases remaining between them. CDR1 and CDR2 (germline): PRHDT, FYEKMQ (reference sequence). The CDR3 sequence is 14 residues long.

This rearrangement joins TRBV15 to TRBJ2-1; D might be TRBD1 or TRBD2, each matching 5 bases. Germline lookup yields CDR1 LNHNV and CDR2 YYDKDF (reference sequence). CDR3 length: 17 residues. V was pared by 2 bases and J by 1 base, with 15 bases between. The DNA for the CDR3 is TGTGCCACCAGCAGACAACTCGGGACCTCTTCCTACAATGAGCAGTTCTTC. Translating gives CATSRQLGTSSYNEQFF.

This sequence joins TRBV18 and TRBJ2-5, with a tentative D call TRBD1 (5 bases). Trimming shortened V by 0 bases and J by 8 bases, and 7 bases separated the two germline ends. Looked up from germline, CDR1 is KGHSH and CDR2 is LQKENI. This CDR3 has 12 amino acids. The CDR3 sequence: CASSPPGLTQYF. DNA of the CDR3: TGTGCCAGCTCACCACCGGGGCTCACCCAGTACTTC.

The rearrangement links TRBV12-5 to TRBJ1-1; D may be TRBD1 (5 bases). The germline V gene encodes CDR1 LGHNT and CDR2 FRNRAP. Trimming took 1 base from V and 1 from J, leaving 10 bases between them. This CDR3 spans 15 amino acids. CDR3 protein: CASGLADNRNTEAFF. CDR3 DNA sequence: TGTGCTAGTGGTTTGGCGGACAACCGGAACACTGAAGCTTTCTTT.